The 25 T cell receptor beta chains below come from one sample, sequenced in a study of blood T cell repertoires in COVID-19. Assay: immunoSEQ multiplex PCR; the TCRdb copy retains only in-frame clones and omits some. The data contain about 280,000 clones, 82% of them singletons. The sample taken for sequencing was PBMCs or T cells enriched from blood (not recorded which). The source of these receptors is a man aged 35-49 years who had been exposed to COVID-19.

The V and J genes are TRBV7-2 and TRBJ2-7; 12 nucleotides line up with TRBD2. Germline V gene lookup returns CDR1 SGHTA and CDR2 FQGNSA. V shed 3 bases, J shed 2 bases, and the junction held 2 bases outside the gene matches. The length of the CDR3 is 15 residues. CDR3 in amino acids: CASSLGLAGAYEQYF. CDR3 DNA: TGTGCCAGCAGCTTGGGACTAGCGGGTGCCTACGAGCAGTACTTC.

This sequence joins TRBV20-1 and TRBJ2-7; no firm D call. The germline V gene encodes CDR1 DFQATT and CDR2 SNEGSKA (reference sequence). CDR3 length: 12 residues. Trimming cost V 3 bases and J 3 bases, with 9 bases left between them. CDR3 protein: CSASGQIYEQYF. The DNA for the CDR3 is TGCAGTGCTAGTGGGCAGATCTACGAGCAGTACTTC.

V gene TRBV6-5 combines with J gene TRBJ2-3; tentatively, D is TRBD2 (5 bases). CDR3 length: 13 residues. V was trimmed by 5 bases and J by 6 bases, leaving 12 bases between them. Germline values: CDR1 MNHEY, CDR2 SVGAGI. In DNA form, the CDR3 reads TGTGCCAGCAGTCCACTAGGTCCGGATACGCAGTATTTT. It specifies CASSPLGPDTQYF.

The chain employs TRBV5-1 and TRBJ2-1, with 9 nucleotides matching TRBD1. The CDR3 is made up of 13 amino acids. The V and J ends lost 3 bases and 10 bases, in that order; junction bases with no gene match: 5. CDR1 is SGHRS and CDR2 is YFSETQ in the germline V gene. CDR3 protein: CASSSTGTGEQFF. DNA of the CDR3: TGCGCCAGCAGCTCCACCGGGACAGGGGAGCAGTTCTTC.

This clone has more than one count but fewer than ten. This chain joins TRBV5-1 and TRBJ2-7, with 9 bases identical to TRBD2. The CDR3 is 14 amino acids. The J segment lost 2 bases and the V segment lost 7 bases, leaving 7 bases of the junction unmatched. Germline assignment: CDR1 SGHRS and CDR2 YFSETQ. The chain's CDR3 is CASATSGFTYEQYF. The CDR3 DNA sequence: TGCGCCAGCGCCACTAGCGGGTTTACCTACGAGCAGTACTTC.

The chain is built from TRBV9 and TRBJ1-6, with a weak D call TRBD1 (5 bases). V lost 1 base and J lost 4, with 9 bases in between. The CDR3 contains 15 residues. Germline lookup yields CDR1 SGDLS and CDR2 YYNGEE. The CDR3: CASSVTGFYNSPLHF. The CDR3, as DNA: TGTGCCAGCAGCGTAACAGGATTTTATAATTCACCCCTCCACTTT.

The J gene is TRBJ1-2, the V gene TRBV2; D perhaps matches TRBD1 (6 bases). V was pared by 7 bases and J by 0 bases, with 12 bases between. The CDR3 covers 14 residues. Germline V gene lookup returns CDR1 SNHLY and CDR2 FYNNEI. The CDR3 region has the DNA TGTGCCAGCACAGGGGAATGGGCTAACTATGGCTACACCTTC. Protein sequence: CASTGEWANYGYTF.

The CDR3 spells CASKGGAKTGRYGYTF. DNA for the CDR3: TGTGCCAGCAAGGGGGGGGCCAAAACGGGGCGTTATGGCTACACCTTC. This rearrangement joins TRBV27 to TRBJ1-2; tentatively, D is TRBD1 (6 bases). The ends were cut back, 7 bases at V and 5 bases at J, with 23 bases in the middle. This CDR3 is 16 amino acids long. Germline V gene data show CDR1 as MNHEY and CDR2 as SMNVEV (reference sequence).

This clone turned up a few times. The J gene is TRBJ2-5, the V gene TRBV7-3; 9 positions match TRBD1. CDR3 size: 14 residues. V lost 3 bases to trimming and J lost 5 bases; unmatched junction nucleotides: 4. The germline V gene has CDR1 SGHTA and CDR2 FQGTGA. DNA of the CDR3: TGTGCCAGCAGCTTTGGGACAGGGTGGGAGACCCAGTACTTC. This translates into CASSFGTGWETQYF.

This chain connects TRBV5-4 to TRBJ2-1; tentative D call: TRBD2 (6 bases). Germline CDR1 and CDR2: SGHNT and YYREEE (reference sequence). CDR3 length: 13 amino acids. V lost 4 bases and J 4 bases, leaving 9 bases between the germline ends. The DNA for the CDR3 is TGTGCCAGCAGCGCGGGACTTTACAATGAGCAGTTCTTC. Residues: CASSAGLYNEQFF.

The J gene is TRBJ2-7, the V gene TRBV10-3, with D possibly matching TRBD2 (5 bases). This CDR3 has 11 residues. Germline loops: CDR1 ENHRY, CDR2 SYGVKD. Trimming took off 11 bases at V and 0 bases at J, with 8 bases between the two ends. The CDR3 here is CAVLASYEQYF. The CDR3 DNA sequence: TGTGCCGTCCTAGCCTCCTACGAGCAGTACTTC.

V is TRBV18 and J is TRBJ1-2, with TRBD1 matching 9 bases. With V trimmed by 4 bases and J by 8 bases, 8 bases remained unmatched. Germline CDR1 is KGHSH and CDR2 is LQKENI. This CDR3 is built from 14 residues. The CDR3 loop reads CASSLNTGGEGYTF. In DNA form, the CDR3 reads TGTGCCAGCTCACTTAATACAGGGGGCGAAGGCTACACCTTC.

This clone was seen only once. The chain employs TRBV11-3 and TRBJ2-7; D remains ambiguous. The CDR3 is made up of 16 amino acids. With 3 bases removed from V and 0 bases from J, the gap between germline ends came to 15 bases. Germline V gene data show CDR1 as SGHNT and CDR2 as YENEEA. The CDR3 DNA sequence: TGTGCCAGCAGCTTCGACGGTGGGCAAAGCTCCTACGAGCAGTACTTC. Translated: CASSFDGGQSSYEQYF.

Remarks on this clone: Germline and junction disagree at one end, which may indicate a read error. J is TRBJ1-1 and V is TRBV30; D perhaps matches TRBD1 (5 bases). Germline V gives CDR1 GTSNPN, CDR2 SVGIG (reference sequence). The CDR3 covers 12 residues. CDR3 in amino acids: CARSVAQGRAFF. The CDR3 DNA is TGTGCCCGGAGTGTGGCCCAGGGCCGAGCTTTCTTT.

Written as DNA, the CDR3 is TGTGCCAGCAGCTTAGGGACAGCTTTGGGCTACGAGCAGTACTTC. Its protein is CASSLGTALGYEQYF. The gene calls are TRBV5-8 and TRBJ2-7; the match to TRBD1 covers 7 bases. The length of the CDR3 is 15 residues. Germline V lookup: CDR1 SGHTS, CDR2 YDEGEE. Trimming at V came to 2 bases and at J to 3 bases, leaving 8 bases not matched to a gene. Full variable domain (missing parts from reference TRBV5-8 and TRBJ2-7): EAGVTQSPTHLIKTRGQQATLRCSPISGHTSVYWYQQALGLGLQFLLWYDEGEERNRGNFPPRFSGRQFPNYSSELNVNALELEDSALYLCASSLGTALGYEQYFGPGTRLTVT.

The chain recombines TRBV20-1 with TRBJ1-4, with D unresolved. From germline, CDR1 is DFQATT and CDR2 SNEGSKA (reference sequence). The CDR3 runs to 11 residues. V lost 6 bases to trimming and J lost 6 bases, with 8 bases between them. The CDR3 region has the DNA TGCAGTGCGGCTGCAGATGAAAAACTGTTTTTT. Its translation: CSAAADEKLFF.

This chain connects TRBV13 to TRBJ2-3; D perhaps matches TRBD2 (5 bases). V lost 4 bases and J 2 bases, leaving 13 bases between the germline ends. This CDR3 has 15 amino acids. CDR1 is PRHDT, CDR2 FYEKMQ, per germline (reference sequence). The CDR3 reads CASSSRGSNTDTQYF. The CDR3 region has the DNA TGTGCCAGCAGCTCTAGAGGGTCCAACACAGATACGCAGTATTTT.

The V gene is TRBV9, the J gene TRBJ2-5; 8 nucleotides agree with TRBD1. Germline values: CDR1 SGDLS, CDR2 YYNGEE. This CDR3 spans 16 amino acids. V shed 4 bases, J shed 3 bases, and the junction held 11 bases outside the gene matches. The CDR3 nucleotides are TGTGCCAGCAGCCCAGGGACGGCGACAGGGGAAGAGACCCAGTACTTC. Protein sequence: CASSPGTATGEETQYF.

The chain recombines TRBV10-3 with TRBJ2-1; 7 nucleotides agree with TRBD2. Trimming cost V 5 bases and J 7 bases; bases outside gene matches: 5. Germline CDR1 and CDR2: ENHRY and SYGVKD. This CDR3 is 13 amino acids long. This CDR3 is CAISSGAPNEQFF. As DNA, the CDR3 is TGTGCCATCAGTAGCGGGGCCCCGAATGAGCAGTTCTTC.

This clone was counted many times. V is TRBV4-2 and J is TRBJ1-4; D uncertain. Deletions cut 6 bases from V and 0 bases from J, with 5 bases between. Germline V gene data show CDR1 as LGHNA and CDR2 as YNFKEQ. CDR3 size: 13 residues. CDR3 residues: CASRRATNEKLFF. For the CDR3, the DNA is TGTGCCAGCAGACGGGCAACTAATGAAAAACTGTTTTTT.

This clone appeared a few times. This chain links TRBV11-3 with TRBJ1-1, with D tentatively TRBD1 (5 bases). Germline V CDR1 and CDR2: SGHNT, YENEEA. This CDR3 is built from 17 residues. Trimming removed 0 bases from V and 0 bases from J, with 14 bases in between. The CDR3 here is CASSLDIRTDMNTEAFF. Here the CDR3 DNA reads TGTGCCAGCAGCTTAGATATCCGGACGGACATGAACACTGAAGCTTTCTTT.

On this clone: Germline is not matched at one junction end, which may reflect a read error. The chain recombines TRBV7-7 with TRBJ2-7; 9 nucleotides line up with TRBD1. The CDR3 totals 15 residues. Germline V CDR1 and CDR2: SSHAT, FNYEAQ (reference sequence). The CDR3 reads CASSPRTGDVGEQYF. In DNA form, the CDR3 reads TGTGCTAGCAGCCCCAGGACAGGGGACGTCGGGGAGCAGTACTTC.

The V call is TRBV7-9, the J call TRBJ2-5; 7 bases are shared with TRBD2. This CDR3 contains 15 residues. The ends lost 5 bases at V and 3 bases at J; junction bases unmatched: 9. Germline-derived CDR1 and CDR2 are SEHNR and FQNEAQ (reference sequence). The CDR3 DNA sequence: TGTGCCAGCAGCCTAGGGCAAGGACTAGAAGAGACCCAGTACTTC. Translation: CASSLGQGLEETQYF.

The chain employs TRBV9 and TRBJ2-2; D possibly corresponds to TRBD2 (7 bases). With 6 bases removed from V and 4 bases from J, the gap between germline ends came to 13 bases. CDR3 length: 14 residues. The germline CDR1 and CDR2 sequences are SGDLS and YYNGEE. CDR3 amino acids: CASTRGDTTGELFF. Written as DNA, the CDR3 is TGTGCCAGCACTCGGGGGGACACCACCGGGGAGCTGTTTTTT.

The chain joins TRBV19 to TRBJ2-1, with D maybe TRBD2 (5 bases). Germline CDR1 is LNHDA and CDR2 is SQIVND (reference sequence). The V and J ends lost 5 bases and 5 bases respectively, with 19 bases between them. There are 16 residues in the CDR3. CDR3 DNA: TGTGCCAGTAGTCCAGCTTTTCTAGCAGACAACAATGAGCAGTTCTTC. This sequence encodes CASSPAFLADNNEQFF.